The clone carrying this T cell receptor beta chain has just one count. Its antigen is not known. The record originates from a study of cytotoxic CD8 clonotypes in ibrutinib-treated CLL. CDR1 and CDR2 from the germline V gene are LGHNA and YNFKEQ. V was clipped by 4 bases and J by 8 bases, with 14 bases between them. This CDR3 region has 13 residues. The study's findings and limits: Clonality was elevated at ibrutinib response and had returned toward baseline at progression.

Profiled with immunoSEQ multiplex PCR; TCRdb holds only in-frame clones, not every one. The sample comprises 330,000 or so clones, 67% of which are singletons, and roughly 6.7% rests with the top ten. This material consisted of PBMCs, taken after 36 months of ibrutinib treatment. This rearrangement joins TRBV4-2 to TRBJ1-2; D may be TRBD1 (5 bases). The sequence came from a human donor with chronic lymphocytic leukemia. The CDR3, as DNA: TGTGCCAGCAGCCCCCGGGGGAGGAGGGGCTACACCTTC. It is translated as CASSPRGRRGYTF.